Listed below are T cell receptor beta chains from one sample, sequenced in a study of blood T cell repertoires in COVID-19. Assay used: immunoSEQ multiplex PCR; TCRdb lists only in-frame clones, some missing. The sample holds about 240,000 clones, around 86% seen once. The material sequenced was PBMCs or T cells enriched from blood (not recorded which). All receptors come from a woman aged 40 to 50 with acute COVID-19. Both conserved end residues are part of each CDR3. Each record gives: J gene, clone size, V gene, D gene, CDR3 length, CDR3 protein, CDR3 DNA. The D gene is left open where the match is weak. Clone size is shown for a subset of rows, as once, few, many or a class of expanded clone.

J: TRBJ1-4
size: .
V: TRBV6-1
D: .
length: 16
CDR3: CASSESKGGTNEKLFF
DNA: TGTGCCAGCAGTGAATCTAAGGGCGGGACTAATGAAAAACTGTTTTTT

J: TRBJ1-4
size: once
V: TRBV5-6
D: .
length: 15
CDR3: CASSQGGGPNEKLFF
DNA: TGTGCCAGCAGCCAAGGAGGTGGTCCTAATGAAAAACTGTTTTTT

J: TRBJ2-1
size: .
V: TRBV5-6
D: TRBD2
length: 15
CDR3: CASSQTSGDYNEQFF
DNA: TGTGCCAGCAGCCAAACTAGCGGAGACTACAATGAGCAGTTCTTC

J: TRBJ2-3
size: .
V: TRBV6-4
D: TRBD2
length: 15
CDR3: CASSEFPGGGDTQYF
DNA: TGTGCCAGCAGTGAATTTCCGGGAGGGGGGGATACGCAGTATTTT

J: TRBJ2-7
size: .
V: TRBV7-3
D: .
length: 14
CDR3: CASSQGFQGSEQYF
DNA: TGTGCCAGCAGCCAAGGGTTTCAGGGGTCCGAGCAGTACTTC

J: TRBJ2-1
size: .
V: TRBV10-3
D: TRBD2
length: 16
CDR3: CAIREREGLADNEQFF
DNA: TGTGCCATCAGAGAACGGGAGGGACTTGCGGACAATGAGCAGTTCTTC

J: TRBJ2-7
size: .
V: TRBV6-5
D: TRBD1
length: 14
CDR3: CASGRAGQGYEQYF
DNA: TGTGCCAGCGGACGAGCGGGACAGGGCTACGAGCAGTACTTC

J: TRBJ1-1
size: .
V: TRBV20-1
D: .
length: 13
CDR3: CSASFSGDREAFF
DNA: TGCAGTGCTAGTTTCTCAGGAGACAGGGAAGCTTTCTTT

J: TRBJ2-4
size: .
V: TRBV14
D: TRBD1
length: 16
CDR3: CASSPRQGWAKNIQYF
DNA: TGTGCCAGCAGCCCCCGACAGGGTTGGGCCAAAAACATTCAGTACTTC

J: TRBJ2-1
size: .
V: TRBV11-2
D: TRBD2
length: 14
CDR3: CASSPSGIDNEQFF
DNA: TGTGCCAGCAGCCCTAGCGGGATTGACAATGAGCAGTTCTTC

J: TRBJ2-7
size: .
V: TRBV4-2
D: .
length: 15
CDR3: CASSQERSASYEQYF
DNA: TGTGCCAGCAGCCAGGAGCGGTCCGCTTCCTACGAGCAGTACTTC

J: TRBJ1-6
size: .
V: TRBV5-1
D: .
length: 16
CDR3: CASSLEGIGAGSPLHF
DNA: TGCGCCAGCAGCTTGGAAGGTATCGGAGCGGGATCACCCCTCCACTTT

J: TRBJ2-3
size: .
V: TRBV27
D: .
length: 12
CDR3: CASGYSTDTRYF
DNA: TGTGCCAGCGGCTACAGCACAGATACGCGGTATTTT

J: TRBJ2-7
size: .
V: TRBV6-5
D: TRBD1
length: 14
CDR3: CASRSPGTVREQYF
DNA: TGTGCCAGCAGGTCTCCCGGGACAGTTCGCGAGCAGTACTTC

J: TRBJ2-7
size: .
V: TRBV6-5
D: .
length: 14
CDR3: CASSYVRTGYEQYF
DNA: TGTGCCAGCAGTTACGTTCGCACAGGGTACGAGCAGTACTTC

J: TRBJ2-5
size: .
V: TRBV21-1
D: .
length: 15
CDR3: CASSRVSGKQETQYF
DNA: TGTGCCAGCAGTAGGGTTAGCGGGAAGCAAGAGACCCAGTACTTC

J: TRBJ1-6
size: .
V: TRBV28
D: .
length: 14
CDR3: CASSLSGLNSPLHF
DNA: TGTGCCAGCAGTTTATCGGGATTAAATTCACCCCTCCACTTT

J: TRBJ1-2
size: .
V: TRBV19
D: .
length: 15
CDR3: CASSTPGRGGSGYTF
DNA: TGTGCCAGTAGTACTCCGGGACGAGGGGGATCGGGCTACACCTTC

J: TRBJ1-2
size: .
V: TRBV19
D: .
length: 12
CDR3: CASATVSHGYTF
DNA: TGTGCCAGTGCTACGGTGTCTCACGGCTACACCTTC

J: TRBJ2-2
size: .
V: TRBV9
D: TRBD2
length: 16
CDR3: CASSHRTSANTGELFF
DNA: TGTGCCAGCAGCCATCGGACTAGTGCGAACACCGGGGAGCTGTTTTTT

J: TRBJ1-4
size: .
V: TRBV19
D: .
length: 15
CDR3: CASTSGMRAAEKLFF
DNA: TGTGCCAGTACCTCTGGGATGCGGGCCGCTGAAAAACTGTTTTTT

J: TRBJ2-1
size: .
V: TRBV21-1
D: .
length: 16
CDR3: CASSKERKSSYNEQFF
DNA: TGTGCCAGCAGTAAAGAGAGGAAGAGCTCCTACAATGAGCAGTTCTTC

J: TRBJ2-1
size: .
V: TRBV11-2
D: .
length: 16
CDR3: CASSISFGQIYNEQFF
DNA: TGTGCCAGCAGCATAAGTTTTGGCCAAATCTACAATGAGCAGTTCTTC